The clone carrying this T cell receptor (beta chain) has just a few counts. The CDR3 is 13 amino acids. Germline CDR1 is DFQATT and CDR2 is SNEGSKA (reference sequence). The ends were cut back, 6 bases at V and 7 bases at J, with 15 bases in the middle. TCRdb passed the RT-PCR reads through MiXCR, listing each CDR3 protein once. The sample has approximately 530,000 distinct CDR3 sequences, 6.5% to 8% seen once. This sample was included in a study of response to subunit inactivated influenza vaccine. The sample in question was PBMCs from blood, obtained less than 30 months after vaccination. The chain is built from TRBV20-1 and TRBJ2-2; D unresolved. The TCR was taken from a man aged 50 to 69 who received an inactivated influenza vaccine. The CDR3 region has the DNA TGCAGTGCACTTTATGGGTCGGGCGGGGAGCTGTTTTTT. Translation: CSALYGSGGELFF.